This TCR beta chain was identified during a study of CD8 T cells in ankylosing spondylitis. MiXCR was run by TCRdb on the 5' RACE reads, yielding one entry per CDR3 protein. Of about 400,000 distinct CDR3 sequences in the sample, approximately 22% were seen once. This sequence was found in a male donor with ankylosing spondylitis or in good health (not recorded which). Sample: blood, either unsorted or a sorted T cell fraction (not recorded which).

This CDR3 is CSARDGTVPKETQYF. DNA for the CDR3: TGCAGTGCTAGAGACGGGACAGTCCCGAAAGAGACCCAGTACTTC. The rearrangement joins TRBV20-1 to TRBJ2-5; 7 positions agree with TRBD1. Germline CDR1 reads DFQATT; CDR2 reads SNEGSKA (reference sequence). The CDR3 totals 15 residues. Germline trimming cut 0 bases from V and 3 bases from J; bases unmatched to any gene: 7.